The 5 T cell receptor beta chains below were found in one sample sequenced in a study of immune characterization of retroperitoneal liposarcoma. One entry per CDR3 protein results from TCRdb running MiXCR on the PCR reads. The sample has around 10,000 distinct CDR3 sequences; 50% are singletons. Input material: tumor tissue. These receptor sequences come from a female donor with retroperitoneal liposarcoma.

As DNA, the CDR3 is TGTGCCAGCAGCGGCGGACGACAAGAGACCCAGTTCTTC. Translation: CASSGGRQETQFF. The chain links TRBV7-3 to TRBJ2-5, with D uncertain. Judging by the DNA end, TRBJ2-1 fits better; the J call may be wrong. The CDR3 runs 13 residues. Germline CDR1 SGHTA, CDR2 FQGTGA.

The chain has TRBV28 and TRBJ2-1, with TRBD1 matching over 7 bases. With the DNA end fitting TRBJ2-5 better, the J assignment may be wrong. Per germline, CDR1 MDHEN and CDR2 SYDVKM. This CDR3 comprises 15 residues. The CDR3 loop is CASSRLGQIQETQYF. DNA for the CDR3: TGTGCCAGCAGTCGATTGGGACAGATACAAGAGACCCAGTACTTC.

This clonotype was picked up one time. The conserved phenylalanine or tryptophan is not found at the CDR3 terminus, so this likely reflects a read error. It is unclear where the CDR3 begins or ends on the DNA, so no DNA is shown, and the CDR3 is as TCRdb lists it. The rearrangement links TRBV6-7 to TRBJ2-3. TRBV6-7 belongs to the ORF category, with a function that is uncertain. The CDR3 length is 11 residues, termini included. Here the CDR3 reads CGPHWKKKNCL.

V and J are TRBV27 and TRBJ2-1; 12 bases agree with TRBD2. The CDR3 has 16 amino acids. Germline V CDR1 and CDR2: MNHEY, SMNVEV (reference sequence). The trim removed 5 bases at V and 8 bases at J, leaving 10 bases unmatched. CDR3 sequence: CASSPTSGRYGDEQFF. CDR3 DNA: TGTGCCAGCAGTCCGACTAGCGGGAGATACGGGGATGAGCAGTTCTTC.

In DNA form, the CDR3 reads TGTGCCAGCAGTGACGCCGGACAGGGGTTAGATGAGCAGTTCTTC. It yields the protein CASSDAGQGLDEQFF. The rearrangement joins TRBV6-1 to TRBJ2-1, with 9 bases that match TRBD1. After removal of 3 bases from V and 8 bases from J, the junction contained 8 bases not matched to a gene. The CDR3 is 15 amino acids. The germline V gene encodes CDR1 MNHNS and CDR2 SASEGT.